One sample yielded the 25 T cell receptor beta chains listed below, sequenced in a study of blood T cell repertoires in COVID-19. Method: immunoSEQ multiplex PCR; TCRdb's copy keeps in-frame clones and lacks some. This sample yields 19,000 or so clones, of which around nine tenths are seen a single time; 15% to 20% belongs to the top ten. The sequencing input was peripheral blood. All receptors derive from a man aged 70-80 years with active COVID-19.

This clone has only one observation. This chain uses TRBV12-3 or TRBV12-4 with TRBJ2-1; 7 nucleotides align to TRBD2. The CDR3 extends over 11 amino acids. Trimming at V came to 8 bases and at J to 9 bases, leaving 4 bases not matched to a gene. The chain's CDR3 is CASRASGEQFF. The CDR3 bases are TGTGCCAGCCGGGCTAGCGGTGAGCAGTTCTTC.

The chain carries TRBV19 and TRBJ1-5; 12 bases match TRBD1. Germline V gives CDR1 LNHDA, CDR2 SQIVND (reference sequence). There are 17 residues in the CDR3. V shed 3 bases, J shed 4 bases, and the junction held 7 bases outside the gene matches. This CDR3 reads CASSIGAGQGANQPQHF. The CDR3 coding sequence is TGTGCCAGTAGTATCGGGGCGGGACAGGGGGCTAATCAGCCCCAGCATTTT. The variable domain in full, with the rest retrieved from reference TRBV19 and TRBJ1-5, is DGGITQSPKYLFRKEGQNVTLSCEQNLNHDAMYWYRQDPGQGLRLIYYSQIVNDFQKGDIAEGYSVSREKKESFPLTVTSAQKNPTAFYLCASSIGAGQGANQPQHFGDGTRLSIL.

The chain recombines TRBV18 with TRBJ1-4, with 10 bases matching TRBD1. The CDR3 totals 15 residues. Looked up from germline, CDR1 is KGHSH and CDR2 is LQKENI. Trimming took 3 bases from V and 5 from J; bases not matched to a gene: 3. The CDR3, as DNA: TGTGCCAGCTCACCTCGGGGACAGGGGAATGAAAAACTGTTTTTT. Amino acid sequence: CASSPRGQGNEKLFF.

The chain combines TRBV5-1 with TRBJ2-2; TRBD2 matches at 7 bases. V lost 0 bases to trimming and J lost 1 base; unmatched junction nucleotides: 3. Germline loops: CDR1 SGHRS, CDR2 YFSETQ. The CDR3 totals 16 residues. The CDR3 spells CASSLGLAVNTGELFF. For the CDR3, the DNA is TGCGCCAGCAGCTTGGGCCTAGCGGTGAACACCGGGGAGCTGTTTTTT.

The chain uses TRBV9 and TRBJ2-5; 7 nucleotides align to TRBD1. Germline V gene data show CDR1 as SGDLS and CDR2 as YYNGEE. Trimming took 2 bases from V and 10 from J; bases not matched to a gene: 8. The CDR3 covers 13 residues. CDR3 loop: CASSVGRQGGQYF. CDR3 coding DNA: TGTGCCAGCAGCGTGGGGAGACAGGGCGGCCAGTACTTC.

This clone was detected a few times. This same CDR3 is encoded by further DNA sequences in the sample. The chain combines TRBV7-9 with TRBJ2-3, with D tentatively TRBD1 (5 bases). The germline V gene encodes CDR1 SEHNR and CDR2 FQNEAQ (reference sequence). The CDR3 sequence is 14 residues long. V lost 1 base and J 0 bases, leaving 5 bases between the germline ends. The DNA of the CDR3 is TGTGCCAGCAGCTTAGAGGGGAGCACAGATACGCAGTATTTT. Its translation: CASSLEGSTDTQYF.

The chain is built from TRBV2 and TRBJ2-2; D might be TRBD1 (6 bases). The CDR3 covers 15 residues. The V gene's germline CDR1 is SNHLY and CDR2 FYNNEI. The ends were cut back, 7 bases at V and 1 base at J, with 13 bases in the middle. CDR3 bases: TGTGCCAGCACCAGGGACAAGGGGAACACCGGGGAGCTGTTTTTT. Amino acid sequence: CASTRDKGNTGELFF.

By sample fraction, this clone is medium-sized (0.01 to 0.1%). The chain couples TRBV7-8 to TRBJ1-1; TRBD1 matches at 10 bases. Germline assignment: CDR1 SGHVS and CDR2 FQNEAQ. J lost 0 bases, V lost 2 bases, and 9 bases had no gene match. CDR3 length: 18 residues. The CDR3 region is CASSLLGTGDSVNTEAFF. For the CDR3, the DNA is TGTGCCAGCAGCTTATTGGGGACAGGGGATTCGGTGAACACTGAAGCTTTCTTT.

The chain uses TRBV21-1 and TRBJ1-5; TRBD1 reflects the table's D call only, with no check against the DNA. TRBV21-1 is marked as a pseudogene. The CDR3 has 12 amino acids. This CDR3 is CARTDPNQPQHF. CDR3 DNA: TGTGCCAGAACAGACCCCAATCAGCCCCAGCATTTT.

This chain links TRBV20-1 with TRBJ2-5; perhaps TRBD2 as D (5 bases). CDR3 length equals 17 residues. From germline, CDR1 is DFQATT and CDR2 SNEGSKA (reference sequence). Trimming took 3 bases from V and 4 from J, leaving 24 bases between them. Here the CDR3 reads CSASRLGRRAWAETQYF. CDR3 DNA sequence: TGCAGTGCTAGTCGGCTAGGCAGGCGGGCATGGGCAGAGACCCAGTACTTC.

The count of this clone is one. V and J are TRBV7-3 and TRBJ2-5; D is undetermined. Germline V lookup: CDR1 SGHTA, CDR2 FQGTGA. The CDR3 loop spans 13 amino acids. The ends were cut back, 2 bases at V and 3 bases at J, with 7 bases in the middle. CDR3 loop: CASSLSEKETQYF. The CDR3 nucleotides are TGTGCCAGCAGCTTATCCGAGAAAGAGACCCAGTACTTC.

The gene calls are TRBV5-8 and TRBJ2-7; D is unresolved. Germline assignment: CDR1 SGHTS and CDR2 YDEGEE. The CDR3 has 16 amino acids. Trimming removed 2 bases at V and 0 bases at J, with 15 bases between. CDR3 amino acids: CASSLIQVRSSYEQYF. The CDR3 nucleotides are TGTGCCAGCAGCTTAATTCAGGTCAGGTCCTCCTACGAGCAGTACTTC.

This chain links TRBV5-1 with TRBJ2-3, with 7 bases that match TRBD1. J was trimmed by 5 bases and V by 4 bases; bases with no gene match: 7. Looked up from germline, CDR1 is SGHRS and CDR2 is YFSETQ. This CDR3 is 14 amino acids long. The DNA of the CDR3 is TGCGCCAGCAGCACGACAGGGTCGGTAGATACGCAGTATTTT. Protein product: CASSTTGSVDTQYF.

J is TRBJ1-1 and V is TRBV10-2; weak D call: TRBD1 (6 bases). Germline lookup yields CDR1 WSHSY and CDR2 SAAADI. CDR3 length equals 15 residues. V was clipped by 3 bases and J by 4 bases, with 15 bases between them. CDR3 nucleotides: TGCGCCAGCAGTGATGTCCGGGGGGCCGGCACTGAAGCTTTCTTT. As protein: CASSDVRGAGTEAFF.

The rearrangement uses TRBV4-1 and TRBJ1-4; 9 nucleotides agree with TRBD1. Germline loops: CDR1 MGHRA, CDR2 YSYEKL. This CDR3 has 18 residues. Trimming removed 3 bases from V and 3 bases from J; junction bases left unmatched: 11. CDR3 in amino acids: CASSQTGTGLSANEKLFF. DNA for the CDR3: TGCGCCAGCAGCCAGACGGGGACAGGGCTTTCGGCTAATGAAAAACTGTTTTTT.

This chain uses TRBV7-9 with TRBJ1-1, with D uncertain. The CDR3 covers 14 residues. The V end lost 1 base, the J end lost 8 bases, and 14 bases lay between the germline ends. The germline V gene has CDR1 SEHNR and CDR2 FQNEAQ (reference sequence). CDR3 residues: CASSLGNLWEEAFF. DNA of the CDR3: TGTGCCAGCAGCTTAGGTAATTTATGGGAGGAAGCTTTCTTT.

CDR3 residues: CASSQEDIFSSPLHF. Here the CDR3 DNA reads TGTGCCAGCAGCCAAGAAGACATTTTTAGTTCACCCCTCCACTTT. The gene calls are TRBV3-1 (or the pseudogene TRBV3-2) and TRBJ1-6, with unresolved D. Germline V gene data show CDR1 as LGHDT and CDR2 as YNNKEL (reference sequence). Trimming took 0 bases from V and 9 from J, leaving 12 bases between them. The CDR3 runs to 15 residues.

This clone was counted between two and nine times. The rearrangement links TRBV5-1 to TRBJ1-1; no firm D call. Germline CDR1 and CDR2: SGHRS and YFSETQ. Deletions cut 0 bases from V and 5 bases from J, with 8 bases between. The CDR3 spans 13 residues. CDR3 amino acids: CASSLEARTEAFF. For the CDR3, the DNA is TGCGCCAGCAGCTTGGAGGCCAGGACTGAAGCTTTCTTT. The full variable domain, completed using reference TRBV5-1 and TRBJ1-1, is KAGVTQTPRYLIKTRGQQVTLSCSPISGHRSVSWYQQTPGQGLQFLFEYFSETQRNKGNFPGRFSGRQFSNSRSEMNVSTLELGDSALYLCASSLEARTEAFFGQGTRLTVV.

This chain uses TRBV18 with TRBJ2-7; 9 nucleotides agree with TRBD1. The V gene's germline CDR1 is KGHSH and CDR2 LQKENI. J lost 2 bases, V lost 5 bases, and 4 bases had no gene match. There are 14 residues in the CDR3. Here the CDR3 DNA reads TGTGCCAGCTCAGGACAGGGGACCGCCTACGAGCAGTACTTC. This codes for CASSGQGTAYEQYF.

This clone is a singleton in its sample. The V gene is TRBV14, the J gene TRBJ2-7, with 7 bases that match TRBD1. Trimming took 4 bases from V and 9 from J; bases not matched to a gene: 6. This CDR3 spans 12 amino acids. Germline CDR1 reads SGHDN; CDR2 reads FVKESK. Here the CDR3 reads CASSLEQGRQYF. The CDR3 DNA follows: TGTGCCAGCAGCCTAGAACAGGGGCGGCAGTACTTC.

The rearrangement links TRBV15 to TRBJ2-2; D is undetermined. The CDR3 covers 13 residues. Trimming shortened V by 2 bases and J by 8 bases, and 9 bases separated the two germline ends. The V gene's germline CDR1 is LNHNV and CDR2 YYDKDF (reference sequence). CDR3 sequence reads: CATSRLTVGELFF. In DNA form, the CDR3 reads TGTGCCACCAGCAGACTGACTGTGGGGGAGCTGTTTTTT.

The CDR3 protein is CASSRTSGRGGNEQFF. The CDR3, as DNA: TGTGCCAGCAGTAGGACTAGCGGGAGAGGGGGCAATGAGCAGTTCTTC. This sequence joins TRBV2 and TRBJ2-1, with 13 bases matching TRBD2. Per germline, CDR1 SNHLY and CDR2 FYNNEI. This CDR3 has 16 amino acids. V dropped 5 bases and J dropped 6; count of bases not matched to a gene: 7.

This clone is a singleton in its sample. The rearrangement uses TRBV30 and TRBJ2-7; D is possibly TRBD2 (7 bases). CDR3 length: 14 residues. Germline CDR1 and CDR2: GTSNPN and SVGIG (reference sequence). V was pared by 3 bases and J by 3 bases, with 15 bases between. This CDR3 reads CAWRGGGSLYEQYF. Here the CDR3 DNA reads TGTGCCTGGAGAGGGGGAGGGAGCCTCTACGAGCAGTACTTC.

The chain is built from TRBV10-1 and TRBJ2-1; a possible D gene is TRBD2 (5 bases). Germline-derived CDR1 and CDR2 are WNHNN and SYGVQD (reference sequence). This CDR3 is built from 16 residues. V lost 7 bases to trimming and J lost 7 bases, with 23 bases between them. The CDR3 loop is CASNPRPTSIRNEQFF. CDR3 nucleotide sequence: TGCGCCAGCAATCCGAGACCCACTAGTATTCGTAATGAGCAGTTCTTC.

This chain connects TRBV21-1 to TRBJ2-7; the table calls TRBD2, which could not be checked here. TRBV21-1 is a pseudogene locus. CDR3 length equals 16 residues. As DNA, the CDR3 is TGTGCCAGCAGCAAAGAGGCTAGCGGGGGCAGCTACGAGCAGTACTTC. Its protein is CASSKEASGGSYEQYF.